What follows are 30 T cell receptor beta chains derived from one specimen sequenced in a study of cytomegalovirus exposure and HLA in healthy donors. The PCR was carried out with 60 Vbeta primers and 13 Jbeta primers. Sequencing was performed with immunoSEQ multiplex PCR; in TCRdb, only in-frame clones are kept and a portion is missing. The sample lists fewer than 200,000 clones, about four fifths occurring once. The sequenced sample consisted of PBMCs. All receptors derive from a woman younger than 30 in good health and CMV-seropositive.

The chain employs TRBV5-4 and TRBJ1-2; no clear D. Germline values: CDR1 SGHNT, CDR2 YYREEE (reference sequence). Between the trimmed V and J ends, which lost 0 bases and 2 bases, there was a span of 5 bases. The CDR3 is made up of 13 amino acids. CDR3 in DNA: TGTGCCAGCAGCTTGGGCGGAAACTATGGCTACACCTTC. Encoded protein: CASSLGGNYGYTF.

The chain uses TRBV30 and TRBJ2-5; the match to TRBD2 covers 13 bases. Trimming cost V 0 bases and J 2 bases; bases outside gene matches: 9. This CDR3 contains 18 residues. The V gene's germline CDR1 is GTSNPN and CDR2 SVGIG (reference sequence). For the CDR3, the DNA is TGTGCCTGGAGTGTAGGGGGACTAGCGGGGAGGGCTCAAGAGACCCAGTACTTC. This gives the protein CAWSVGGLAGRAQETQYF.

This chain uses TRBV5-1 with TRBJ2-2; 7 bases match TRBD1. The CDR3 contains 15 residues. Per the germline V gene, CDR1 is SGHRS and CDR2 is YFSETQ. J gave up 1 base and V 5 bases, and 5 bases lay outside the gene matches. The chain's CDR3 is CASRLGQKNTGELFF. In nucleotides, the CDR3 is TGCGCCAGCAGGCTGGGACAGAAGAACACCGGGGAGCTGTTTTTT.

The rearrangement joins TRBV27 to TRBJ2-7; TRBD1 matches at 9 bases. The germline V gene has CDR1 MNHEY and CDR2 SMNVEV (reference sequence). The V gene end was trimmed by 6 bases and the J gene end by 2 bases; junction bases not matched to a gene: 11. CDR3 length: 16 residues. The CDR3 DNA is TGTGCCAGCAGCCTTCTTCGGACAGGGGTGACCTACGAGCAGTACTTC. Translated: CASSLLRTGVTYEQYF.

CDR3 protein: CASSEGQGLSLAEAFF. Written as DNA, the CDR3 is TGCGCCAGCAGCGAAGGACAGGGATTGAGCCTTGCTGAAGCTTTCTTT. V gene TRBV5-1 combines with J gene TRBJ1-1, with 8 bases identical to TRBD1. After removal of 4 bases from V and 6 bases from J, the junction contained 14 bases not matched to a gene. CDR1 and CDR2 from the germline V gene are SGHRS and YFSETQ. The length of the CDR3 is 16 residues. The entire variable domain, with the rest obtained from reference TRBV5-1 and TRBJ1-1, is as follows: KAGVTQTPRYLIKTRGQQVTLSCSPISGHRSVSWYQQTPGQGLQFLFEYFSETQRNKGNFPGRFSGRQFSNSRSEMNVSTLELGDSALYLCASSEGQGLSLAEAFFGQGTRLTVV.

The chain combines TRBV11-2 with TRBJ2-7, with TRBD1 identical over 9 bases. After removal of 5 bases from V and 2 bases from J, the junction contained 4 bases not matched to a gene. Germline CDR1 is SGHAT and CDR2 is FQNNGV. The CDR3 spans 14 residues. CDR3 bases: TGTGCCAGCAGCCGTAGACAGGGGGCCTACGAGCAGTACTTC. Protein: CASSRRQGAYEQYF. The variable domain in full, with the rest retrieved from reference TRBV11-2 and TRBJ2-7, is EAGVAQSPRYKIIEKRQSVAFWCNPISGHATLYWYQQILGQGPKLLIQFQNNGVVDDSQLPKDRFSAERLKGVDSTLKIQPAKLEDSAVYLCASSRRQGAYEQYFGPGTRLTVT.

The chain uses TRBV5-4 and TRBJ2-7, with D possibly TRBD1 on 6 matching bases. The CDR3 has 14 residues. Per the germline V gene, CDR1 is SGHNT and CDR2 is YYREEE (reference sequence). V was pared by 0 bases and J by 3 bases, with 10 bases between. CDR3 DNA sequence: TGTGCCAGCAGCTTGGGTCAGGGGCGCTACGAGCAGTACTTC. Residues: CASSLGQGRYEQYF.

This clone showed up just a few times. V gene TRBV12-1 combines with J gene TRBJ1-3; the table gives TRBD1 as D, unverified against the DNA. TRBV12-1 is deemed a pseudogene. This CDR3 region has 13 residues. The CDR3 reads CASGPTGSGTIYF. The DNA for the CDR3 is TGTGCCAGCGGTCCGACAGGTTCGGGCACCATATATTTT.

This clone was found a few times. The CDR3 sequence is CASSARGASYGYTF. CDR3 DNA sequence: TGTGCCAGCAGTGCTCGTGGGGCCTCCTATGGCTACACCTTC. The chain is built from TRBV6-1 and TRBJ1-2, with D possibly being TRBD1 (5 bases). The ends were cut back, 4 bases at V and 4 bases at J, with 13 bases in the middle. This CDR3 has 14 amino acids. The germline V gene has CDR1 MNHNS and CDR2 SASEGT.

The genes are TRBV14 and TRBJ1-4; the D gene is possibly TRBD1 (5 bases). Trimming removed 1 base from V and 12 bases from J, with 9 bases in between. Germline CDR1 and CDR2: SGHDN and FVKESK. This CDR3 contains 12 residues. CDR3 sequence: CASSQVGRELFF. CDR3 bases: TGTGCCAGCAGCCAAGTCGGCAGGGAACTGTTTTTT.

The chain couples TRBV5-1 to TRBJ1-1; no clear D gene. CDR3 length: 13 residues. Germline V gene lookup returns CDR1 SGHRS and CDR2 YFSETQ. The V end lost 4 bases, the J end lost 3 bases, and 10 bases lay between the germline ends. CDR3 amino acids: CASSRTLDTEAFF. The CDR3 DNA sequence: TGCGCCAGCAGCCGTACTCTAGACACTGAAGCTTTCTTT.

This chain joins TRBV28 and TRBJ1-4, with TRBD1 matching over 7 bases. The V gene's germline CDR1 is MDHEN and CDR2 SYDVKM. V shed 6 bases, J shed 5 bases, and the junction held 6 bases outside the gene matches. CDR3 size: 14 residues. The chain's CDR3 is CASRTTGDNEKLFF. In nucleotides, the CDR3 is TGTGCCAGCAGGACAACAGGGGACAATGAAAAACTGTTTTTT.

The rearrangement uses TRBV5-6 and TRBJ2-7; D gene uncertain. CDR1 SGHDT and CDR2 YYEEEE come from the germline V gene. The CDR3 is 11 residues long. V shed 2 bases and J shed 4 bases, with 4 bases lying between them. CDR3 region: CASSFLYEQYF. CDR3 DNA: TGTGCCAGCAGCTTTCTTTACGAGCAGTACTTC.

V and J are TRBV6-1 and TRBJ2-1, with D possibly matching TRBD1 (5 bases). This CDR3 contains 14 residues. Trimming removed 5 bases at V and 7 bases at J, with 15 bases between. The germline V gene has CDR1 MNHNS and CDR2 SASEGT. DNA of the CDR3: TGTGCCAGCAGTCGCAGGGCCGATAGGAATGAGCAGTTCTTC. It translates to CASSRRADRNEQFF.

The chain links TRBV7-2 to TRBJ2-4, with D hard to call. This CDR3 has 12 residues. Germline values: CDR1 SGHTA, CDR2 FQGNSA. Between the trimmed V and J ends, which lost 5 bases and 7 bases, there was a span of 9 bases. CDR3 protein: CASSEPANIQYF. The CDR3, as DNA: TGTGCCAGCAGCGAGCCCGCGAACATTCAGTACTTC.

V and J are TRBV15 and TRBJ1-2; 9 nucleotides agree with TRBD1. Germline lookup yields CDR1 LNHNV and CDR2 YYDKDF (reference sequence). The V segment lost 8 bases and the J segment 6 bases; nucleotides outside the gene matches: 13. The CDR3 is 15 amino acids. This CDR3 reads CATGGDRVPSHGYTF. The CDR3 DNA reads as TGTGCCACCGGTGGGGACAGGGTGCCTTCACATGGCTACACCTTC.

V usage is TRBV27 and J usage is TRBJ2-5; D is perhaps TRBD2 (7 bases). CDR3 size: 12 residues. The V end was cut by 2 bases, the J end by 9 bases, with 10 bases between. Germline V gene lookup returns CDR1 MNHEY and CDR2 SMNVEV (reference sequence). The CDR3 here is CASSLTRGPQYF. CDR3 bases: TGTGCCAGCAGTTTAACGCGGGGGCCCCAGTACTTC.

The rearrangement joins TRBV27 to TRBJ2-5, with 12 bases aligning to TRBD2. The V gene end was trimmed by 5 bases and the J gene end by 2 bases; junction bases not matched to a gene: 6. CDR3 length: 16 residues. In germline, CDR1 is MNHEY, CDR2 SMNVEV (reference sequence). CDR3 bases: TGTGCCAGCAGTCAAGGGACTAGCGGGCATCAAGAGACCCAGTACTTC. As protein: CASSQGTSGHQETQYF.

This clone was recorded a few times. The CDR3 reads CAWAGTSPNEQFF. For the CDR3, the DNA is TGTGCCTGGGCCGGGACTAGCCCTAATGAGCAGTTCTTC. The chain has TRBV30 and TRBJ2-1; the match to TRBD2 covers 9 bases. Trimming took 5 bases from V and 7 from J; bases not matched to a gene: 6. Germline V gene lookup returns CDR1 GTSNPN and CDR2 SVGIG (reference sequence). This CDR3 is 13 amino acids long.

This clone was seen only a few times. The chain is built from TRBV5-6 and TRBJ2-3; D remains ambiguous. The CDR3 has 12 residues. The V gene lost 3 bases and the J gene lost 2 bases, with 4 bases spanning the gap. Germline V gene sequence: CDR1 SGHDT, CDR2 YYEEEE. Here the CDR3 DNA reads TGTGCCAGCAGCTCCTACACAGATACGCAGTATTTT. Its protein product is CASSSYTDTQYF.

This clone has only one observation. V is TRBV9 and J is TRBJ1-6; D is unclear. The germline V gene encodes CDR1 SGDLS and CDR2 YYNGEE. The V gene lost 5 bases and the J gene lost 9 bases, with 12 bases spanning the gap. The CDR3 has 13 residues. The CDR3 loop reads CASRKEIGSPLHF. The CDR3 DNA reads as TGTGCCAGCAGGAAGGAGATCGGTTCACCCCTCCACTTT.

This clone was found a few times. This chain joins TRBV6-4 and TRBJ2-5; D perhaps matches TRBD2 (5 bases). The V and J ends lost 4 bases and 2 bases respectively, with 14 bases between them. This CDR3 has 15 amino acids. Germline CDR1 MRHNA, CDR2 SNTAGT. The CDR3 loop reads CASSAGLGVQETQYF. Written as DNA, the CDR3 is TGTGCCAGCAGTGCGGGGTTGGGCGTACAAGAGACCCAGTACTTC.

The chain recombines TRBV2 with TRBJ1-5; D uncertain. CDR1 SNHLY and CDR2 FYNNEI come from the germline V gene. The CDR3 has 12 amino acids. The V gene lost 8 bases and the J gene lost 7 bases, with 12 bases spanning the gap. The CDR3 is CASEGGGQPQHF. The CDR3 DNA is TGTGCCAGCGAGGGCGGTGGGCAGCCCCAGCATTTT.

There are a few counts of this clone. The CDR3 nucleotides are TGTGCCACCAGCAGAGCACAGGGCGCAAACACCGGGGAGCTGTTTTTT. Its translation is CATSRAQGANTGELFF. The chain carries TRBV15 and TRBJ2-2, with D tentatively TRBD1 (6 bases). CDR1 is LNHNV, CDR2 YYDKDF, per germline (reference sequence). The germline V and J ends were trimmed by 1 base and 2 bases, with 11 bases remaining between them. The CDR3 sequence is 16 residues long.

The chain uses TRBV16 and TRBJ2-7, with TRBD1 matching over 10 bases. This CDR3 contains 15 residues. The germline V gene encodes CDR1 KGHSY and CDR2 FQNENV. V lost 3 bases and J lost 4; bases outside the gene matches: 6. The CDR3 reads CASSHGTGVRYEQYF. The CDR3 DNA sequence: TGTGCCAGCAGCCACGGGACAGGGGTTCGTTACGAGCAGTACTTC.

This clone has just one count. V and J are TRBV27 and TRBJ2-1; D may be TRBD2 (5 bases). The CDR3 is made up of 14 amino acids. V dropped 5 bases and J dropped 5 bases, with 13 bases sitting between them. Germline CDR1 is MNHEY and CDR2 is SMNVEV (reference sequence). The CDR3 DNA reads TGTGCCAGCAGTCTGGACTCCGGAAACAATGAGCAGTTCTTC. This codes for CASSLDSGNNEQFF.

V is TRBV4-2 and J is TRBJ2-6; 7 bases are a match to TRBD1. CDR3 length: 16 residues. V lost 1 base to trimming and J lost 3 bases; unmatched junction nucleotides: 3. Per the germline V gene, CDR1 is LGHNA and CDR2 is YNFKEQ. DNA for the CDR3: TGTGCCAGCAGCCAAGGGGACAGTGTTGGGGCCAACGTCCTGACTTTC. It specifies CASSQGDSVGANVLTF.

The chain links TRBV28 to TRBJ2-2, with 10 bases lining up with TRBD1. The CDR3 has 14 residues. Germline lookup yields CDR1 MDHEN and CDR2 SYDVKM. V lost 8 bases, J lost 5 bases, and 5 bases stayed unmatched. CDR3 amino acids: CASLRTGGTGELFF. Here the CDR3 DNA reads TGTGCCAGCCTAAGGACAGGGGGAACCGGGGAGCTGTTTTTT.

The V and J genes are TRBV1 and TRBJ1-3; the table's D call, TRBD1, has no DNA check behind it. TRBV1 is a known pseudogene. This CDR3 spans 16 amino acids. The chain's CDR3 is CTSSPRTGGSGNTIYF. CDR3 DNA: TGCACCAGCAGCCCGAGAACAGGGGGCTCTGGAAACACCATATATTTT.

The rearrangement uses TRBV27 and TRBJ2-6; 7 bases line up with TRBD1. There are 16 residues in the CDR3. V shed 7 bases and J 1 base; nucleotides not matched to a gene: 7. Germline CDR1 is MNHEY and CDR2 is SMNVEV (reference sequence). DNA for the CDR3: TGTGCCAGCACCAGGACAGGATCGTCTGGGGCCAACGTCCTGACTTTC. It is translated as CASTRTGSSGANVLTF.